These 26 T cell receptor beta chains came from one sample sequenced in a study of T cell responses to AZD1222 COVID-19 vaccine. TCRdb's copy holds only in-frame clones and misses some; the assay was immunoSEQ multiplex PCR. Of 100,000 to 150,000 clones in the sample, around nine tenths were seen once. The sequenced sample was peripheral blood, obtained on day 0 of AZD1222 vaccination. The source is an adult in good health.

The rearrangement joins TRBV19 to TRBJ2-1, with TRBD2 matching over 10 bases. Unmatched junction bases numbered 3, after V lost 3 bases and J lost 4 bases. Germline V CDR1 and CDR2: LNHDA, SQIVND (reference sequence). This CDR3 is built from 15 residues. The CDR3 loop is CASSIEAGGYNEQFF. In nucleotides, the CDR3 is TGTGCCAGTAGTATCGAAGCGGGAGGGTACAATGAGCAGTTCTTC. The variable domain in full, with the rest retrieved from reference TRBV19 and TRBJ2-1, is DGGITQSPKYLFRKEGQNVTLSCEQNLNHDAMYWYRQDPGQGLRLIYYSQIVNDFQKGDIAEGYSVSREKKESFPLTVTSAQKNPTAFYLCASSIEAGGYNEQFFGPGTRLTVL.

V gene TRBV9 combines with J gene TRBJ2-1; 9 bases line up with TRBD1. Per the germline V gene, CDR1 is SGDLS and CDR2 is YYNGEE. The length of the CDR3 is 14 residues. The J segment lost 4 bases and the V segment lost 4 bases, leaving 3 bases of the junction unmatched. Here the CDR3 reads CASSTQGAYNEQFF. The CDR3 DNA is TGTGCCAGCAGCACACAGGGGGCTTACAATGAGCAGTTCTTC.

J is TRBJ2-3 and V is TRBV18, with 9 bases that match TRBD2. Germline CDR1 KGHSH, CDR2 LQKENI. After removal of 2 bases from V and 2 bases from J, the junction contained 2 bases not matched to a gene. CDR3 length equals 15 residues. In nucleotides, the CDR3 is TGTGCCAGCTCACCAGGGACTAGCACCACAGATACGCAGTATTTT. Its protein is CASSPGTSTTDTQYF.

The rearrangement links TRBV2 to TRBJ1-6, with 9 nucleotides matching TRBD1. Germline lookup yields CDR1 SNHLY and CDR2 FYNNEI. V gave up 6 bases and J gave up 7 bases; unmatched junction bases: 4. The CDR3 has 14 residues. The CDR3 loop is CASSAGQGNSPLHF. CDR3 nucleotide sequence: TGTGCCAGCAGCGCGGGACAGGGAAATTCACCCCTCCACTTT. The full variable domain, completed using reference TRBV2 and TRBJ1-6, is EPEVTQTPSHQVTQMGQEVILRCVPISNHLYFYWYRQILGQKVEFLVSFYNNEISEKSEIFDDQFSVERPDGSNFTLKIRSTKLEDSAMYFCASSAGQGNSPLHFGNGTRLTVT.

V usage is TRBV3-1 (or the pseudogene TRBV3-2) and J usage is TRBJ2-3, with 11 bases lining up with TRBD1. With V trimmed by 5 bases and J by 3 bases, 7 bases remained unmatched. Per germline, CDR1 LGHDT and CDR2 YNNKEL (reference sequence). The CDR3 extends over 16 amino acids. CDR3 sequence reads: CASSFRTGGTTDTQYF. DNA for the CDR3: TGTGCCAGCAGCTTTCGGACAGGGGGCACGACAGATACGCAGTATTTT.

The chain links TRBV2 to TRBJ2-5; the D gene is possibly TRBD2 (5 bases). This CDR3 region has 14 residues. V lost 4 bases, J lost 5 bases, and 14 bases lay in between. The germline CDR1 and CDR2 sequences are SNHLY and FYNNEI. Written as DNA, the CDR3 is TGTGCCAGCAGTGCTGAGCGGAGCAGCGAGACCCAGTACTTC. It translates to CASSAERSSETQYF.

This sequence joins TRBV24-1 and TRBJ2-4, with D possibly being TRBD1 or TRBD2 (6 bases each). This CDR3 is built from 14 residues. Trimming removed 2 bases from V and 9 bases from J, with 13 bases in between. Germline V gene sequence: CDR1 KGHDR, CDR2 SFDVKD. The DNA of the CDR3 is TGTGCCACCAGTGATTCCCGTGGGGGGCCCATTCAGTACTTC. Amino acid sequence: CATSDSRGGPIQYF.

The CDR3, as DNA: TGTGCCAGCAGCTTAACGAGCGTACACACCGGGGAGCTGTTTTTT. This gives the protein CASSLTSVHTGELFF. The chain employs TRBV7-3 and TRBJ2-2; unclear D gene. The CDR3 loop spans 15 amino acids. The V and J ends lost 0 bases and 3 bases respectively, with 8 bases between them. Per the germline V gene, CDR1 is SGHTA and CDR2 is FQGTGA. Using reference TRBV7-3 and TRBJ2-2 for the parts outside the CDR3, the full variable domain is GAGVSQTPSNKVTEKGKYVELRCDPISGHTALYWYRQSLGQGPEFLIYFQGTGAADDSGLPNDRFFAVRPEGSVSTLKIQRTERGDSAVYLCASSLTSVHTGELFFGEGSRLTVL.

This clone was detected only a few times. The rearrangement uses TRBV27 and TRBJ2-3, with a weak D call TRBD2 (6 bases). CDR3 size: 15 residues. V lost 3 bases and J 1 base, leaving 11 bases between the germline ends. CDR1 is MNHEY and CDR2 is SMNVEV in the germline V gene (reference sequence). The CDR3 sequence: CASSLRGARTDTQYF. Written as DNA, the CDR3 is TGTGCCAGCAGTTTGCGCGGGGCCCGCACAGATACGCAGTATTTT.

CDR3 loop: CASSPLGARGSQGYTF. CDR3 sequence (DNA): TGTGCCAGCAGCCCCCTCGGGGCCAGGGGGTCTCAGGGCTACACCTTC. This sequence joins TRBV7-9 and TRBJ1-2, with TRBD1 identical over 7 bases. J was trimmed by 8 bases and V by 5 bases; bases with no gene match: 17. The CDR3 sequence is 16 residues long. The germline V gene has CDR1 SEHNR and CDR2 FQNEAQ (reference sequence).

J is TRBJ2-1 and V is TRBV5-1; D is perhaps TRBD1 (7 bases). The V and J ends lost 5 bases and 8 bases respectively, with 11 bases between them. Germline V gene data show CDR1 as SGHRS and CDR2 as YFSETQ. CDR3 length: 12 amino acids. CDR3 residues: CASSDREDEQFF. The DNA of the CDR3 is TGCGCCAGCAGTGACAGGGAGGATGAGCAGTTCTTC. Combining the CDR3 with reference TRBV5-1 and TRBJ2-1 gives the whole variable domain KAGVTQTPRYLIKTRGQQVTLSCSPISGHRSVSWYQQTPGQGLQFLFEYFSETQRNKGNFPGRFSGRQFSNSRSEMNVSTLELGDSALYLCASSDREDEQFFGPGTRLTVL.

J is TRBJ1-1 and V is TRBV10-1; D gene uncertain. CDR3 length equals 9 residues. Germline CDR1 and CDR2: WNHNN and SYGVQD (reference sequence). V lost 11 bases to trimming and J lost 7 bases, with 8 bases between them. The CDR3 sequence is CARRFEAFF. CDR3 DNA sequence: TGCGCCCGTCGGTTTGAAGCTTTCTTT.

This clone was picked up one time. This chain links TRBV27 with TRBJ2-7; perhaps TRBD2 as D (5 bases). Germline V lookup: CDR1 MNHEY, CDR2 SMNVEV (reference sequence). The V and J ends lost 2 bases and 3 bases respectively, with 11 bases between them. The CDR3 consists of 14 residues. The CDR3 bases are TGTGCCAGCAGTTTAGCGGGTTGGGACTACGAGCAGTACTTC. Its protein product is CASSLAGWDYEQYF.

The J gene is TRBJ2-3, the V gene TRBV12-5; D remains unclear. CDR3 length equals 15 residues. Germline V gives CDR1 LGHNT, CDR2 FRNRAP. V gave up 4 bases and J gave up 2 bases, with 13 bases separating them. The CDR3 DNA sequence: TGTGCTAGTGGTTCAAGCACCTACCCCACAGATACGCAGTATTTT. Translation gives CASGSSTYPTDTQYF. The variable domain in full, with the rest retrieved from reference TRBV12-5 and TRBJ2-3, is DARVTQTPRHKVTEMGQEVTMRCQPILGHNTVFWYRQTMMQGLELLAYFRNRAPLDDSGMPKDRFSAEMPDATLATLKIQPSEPRDSAVYFCASGSSTYPTDTQYFGPGTRLTVL.

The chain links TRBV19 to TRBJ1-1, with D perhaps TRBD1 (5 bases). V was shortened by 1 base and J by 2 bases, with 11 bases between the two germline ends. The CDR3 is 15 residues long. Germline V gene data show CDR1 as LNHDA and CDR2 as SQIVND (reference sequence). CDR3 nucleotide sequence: TGTGCCAGTAGTATAGTGGGGGTCATCAACACTGAAGCTTTCTTT. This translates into CASSIVGVINTEAFF. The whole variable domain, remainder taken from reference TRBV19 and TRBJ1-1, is DGGITQSPKYLFRKEGQNVTLSCEQNLNHDAMYWYRQDPGQGLRLIYYSQIVNDFQKGDIAEGYSVSREKKESFPLTVTSAQKNPTAFYLCASSIVGVINTEAFFGQGTRLTVV.

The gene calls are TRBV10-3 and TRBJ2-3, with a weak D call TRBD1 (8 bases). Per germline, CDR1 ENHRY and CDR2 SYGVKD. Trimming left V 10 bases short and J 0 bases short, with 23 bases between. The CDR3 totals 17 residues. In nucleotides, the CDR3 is TGTGCCACAGACTCACACAGGGGGGGTGGTAGCACAGATACGCAGTATTTT. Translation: CATDSHRGGGSTDTQYF.

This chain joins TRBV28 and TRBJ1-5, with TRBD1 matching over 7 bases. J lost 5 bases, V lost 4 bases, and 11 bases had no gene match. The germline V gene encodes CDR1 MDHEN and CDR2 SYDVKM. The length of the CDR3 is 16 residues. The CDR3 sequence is CASSSPSEGGDQPQHF. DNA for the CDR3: TGTGCCAGCAGTTCTCCAAGTGAAGGGGGCGATCAGCCCCAGCATTTT.

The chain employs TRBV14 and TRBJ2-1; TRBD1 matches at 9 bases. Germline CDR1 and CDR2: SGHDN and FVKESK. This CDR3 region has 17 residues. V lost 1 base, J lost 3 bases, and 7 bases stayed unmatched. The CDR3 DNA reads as TGTGCCAGCAGCCAAGTGGTAAGGGGACAGGGCTACAATGAGCAGTTCTTC. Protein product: CASSQVVRGQGYNEQFF.

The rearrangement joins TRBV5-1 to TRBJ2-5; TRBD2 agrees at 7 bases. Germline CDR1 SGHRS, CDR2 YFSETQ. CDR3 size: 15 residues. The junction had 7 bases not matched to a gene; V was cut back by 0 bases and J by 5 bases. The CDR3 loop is CASSLDGRARETQYF. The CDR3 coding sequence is TGCGCCAGCAGCTTGGATGGGAGGGCCAGGGAGACCCAGTACTTC.

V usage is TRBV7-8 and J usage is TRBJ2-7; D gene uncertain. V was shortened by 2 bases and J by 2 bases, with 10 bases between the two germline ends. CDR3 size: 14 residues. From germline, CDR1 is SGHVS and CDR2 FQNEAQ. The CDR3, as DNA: TGTGCCAGCAGCTTATCCAGGCCGGCCTACGAGCAGTACTTC. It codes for CASSLSRPAYEQYF.

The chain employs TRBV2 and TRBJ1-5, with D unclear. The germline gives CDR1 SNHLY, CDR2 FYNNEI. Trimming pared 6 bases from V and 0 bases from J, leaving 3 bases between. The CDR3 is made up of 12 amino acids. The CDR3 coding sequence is TGTGCCAGCAGAAGTAGCAATCAGCCCCAGCATTTT. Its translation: CASRSSNQPQHF.

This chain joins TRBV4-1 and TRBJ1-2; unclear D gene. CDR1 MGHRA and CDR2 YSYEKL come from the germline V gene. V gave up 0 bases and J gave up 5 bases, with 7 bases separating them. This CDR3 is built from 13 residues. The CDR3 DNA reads TGCGCCAGCAGCCAAGATGGTCAGTATGGCTACACCTTC. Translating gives CASSQDGQYGYTF.

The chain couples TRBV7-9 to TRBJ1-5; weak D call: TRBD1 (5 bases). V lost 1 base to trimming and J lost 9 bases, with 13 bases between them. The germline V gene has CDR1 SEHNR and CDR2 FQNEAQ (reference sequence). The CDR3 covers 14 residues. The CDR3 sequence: CASSLEGTVRPQHF. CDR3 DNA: TGTGCCAGCAGCTTAGAAGGGACGGTCCGGCCCCAGCATTTT.

CDR3 bases: TGTGCCAGCAGCGGACTAGCGGGAGTGGGGGAGACCCAGTACTTC. This sequence encodes CASSGLAGVGETQYF. This rearrangement joins TRBV7-3 to TRBJ2-5; 13 bases map to TRBD2. Germline CDR1 and CDR2: SGHTA and FQGTGA. The trim removed 5 bases at V and 5 bases at J, leaving 5 bases unmatched. This CDR3 is 15 amino acids long.

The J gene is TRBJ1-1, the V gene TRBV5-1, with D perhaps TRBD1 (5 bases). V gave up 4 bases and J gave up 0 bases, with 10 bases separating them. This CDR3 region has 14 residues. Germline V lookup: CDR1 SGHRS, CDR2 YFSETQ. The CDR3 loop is CASSPQGLNTEAFF. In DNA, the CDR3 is TGCGCCAGCAGCCCCCAGGGCCTGAACACTGAAGCTTTCTTT.

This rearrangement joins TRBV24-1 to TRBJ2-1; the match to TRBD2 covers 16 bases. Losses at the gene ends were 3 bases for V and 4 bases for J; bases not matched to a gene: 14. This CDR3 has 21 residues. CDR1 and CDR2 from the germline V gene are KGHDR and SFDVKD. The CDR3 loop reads CATSDPQPGTSGREGYNEQFF. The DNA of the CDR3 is TGTGCCACCAGTGATCCCCAACCCGGGACTAGCGGGAGGGAGGGTTACAATGAGCAGTTCTTC.